The rows below give T cell receptor beta chains drawn from one sample of a study of T cell responses to AZD1222 COVID-19 vaccine. Only in-frame clones appear in the TCRdb table, and some are missing; sequencing was by immunoSEQ multiplex PCR. The sample contains about 75,000 clones, about nine tenths of which appear only once. The sample in question was peripheral blood, obtained 28 days after the second AZD1222 dose. The receptors originated from an adult who received the AZD1222 COVID-19 vaccine. Both conserved end residues are part of each CDR3. D genes are given only for firm matches. For some rows the clone size is stated as once, few or many, or as a class when expanded; others skip it.

cdr3_nt: TGTGCCAGCAGTTATAAGCCCCCCGGGGCAGGCGTCGATGGCTACACCTTC; cdr3_aa: CASSYKPPGAGVDGYTF; v_call: TRBV27; d_call: NA; j_call: TRBJ1-2; clone_size: NA
cdr3_nt: TGTGCCAGTAAGCGGAGCGAGGGAGGAGAGACCCAGTACTTC; cdr3_aa: CASKRSEGGETQYF; v_call: TRBV19; d_call: NA; j_call: TRBJ2-5; clone_size: NA
cdr3_nt: TGTGCCAGCAGTTACGCTCTGGGGCTAGCGGGGGACACAGATACGCAGTATTTT; cdr3_aa: CASSYALGLAGDTDTQYF; v_call: TRBV6-2/TRBV6-3; d_call: TRBD2; j_call: TRBJ2-3; clone_size: NA
cdr3_nt: TGTGCCAGCAGCCAAGGGCCTTCAGGGGGCAGTGGCTACACCTTC; cdr3_aa: CASSQGPSGGSGYTF; v_call: TRBV3-1/TRBV3-2; d_call: TRBD1; j_call: TRBJ1-2; clone_size: NA
cdr3_nt: TGTGCCAGTAAGAAACTGGAGGGGACAGGGGACACTGAAGCTTTCTTT; cdr3_aa: CASKKLEGTGDTEAFF; v_call: TRBV19; d_call: TRBD1; j_call: TRBJ1-1; clone_size: NA
cdr3_nt: TGTGCCAGTAGTATGGGGGTGGCAAATTCACCCCTCCACTTT; cdr3_aa: CASSMGVANSPLHF; v_call: TRBV19; d_call: NA; j_call: TRBJ1-6; clone_size: NA
cdr3_nt: TGTGCCAGCAGCAGACAGGGGGTGAGCAATCAGCCCCAGCATTTT; cdr3_aa: CASSRQGVSNQPQHF; v_call: TRBV2; d_call: TRBD1; j_call: TRBJ1-5; clone_size: NA
cdr3_nt: TGTGCCAGTAGTAACGACGGGGCGGGTCAAGAGACCCAGTACTTC; cdr3_aa: CASSNDGAGQETQYF; v_call: TRBV19; d_call: NA; j_call: TRBJ2-5; clone_size: NA
cdr3_nt: TGTGCCAGCAGATGGGGTCAAGAGACCCAGTACTTC; cdr3_aa: CASRWGQETQYF; v_call: TRBV12-3/TRBV12-4; d_call: NA; j_call: TRBJ2-5; clone_size: NA
cdr3_nt: TGTGCCAGCAGCCCAGGGGTCGGGCAGCCCCAGCATTTT; cdr3_aa: CASSPGVGQPQHF; v_call: TRBV3-1/TRBV3-2; d_call: NA; j_call: TRBJ1-5; clone_size: NA
cdr3_nt: TGTGCCAGCAAAATGGAAAGGGGACGGGGTCAGCCCCAGCATTTT; cdr3_aa: CASKMERGRGQPQHF; v_call: TRBV2; d_call: NA; j_call: TRBJ1-5; clone_size: NA
cdr3_nt: TGCAGCGTTAGGACGGAGCCTTATGGCTACACCTTC; cdr3_aa: CSVRTEPYGYTF; v_call: TRBV29-1; d_call: NA; j_call: TRBJ1-2; clone_size: NA
cdr3_nt: TGCGCCAGCAGATCGGGACAGGGATATAATTCACCCCTCCACTTT; cdr3_aa: CASRSGQGYNSPLHF; v_call: TRBV10-1; d_call: TRBD1; j_call: TRBJ1-6; clone_size: NA
cdr3_nt: TGTGCCAGCAGCTTCCTTGACAGGGGAAATTCACCCCTCCACTTT; cdr3_aa: CASSFLDRGNSPLHF; v_call: TRBV28; d_call: TRBD1; j_call: TRBJ1-6; clone_size: NA
cdr3_nt: TGCGCCAGCAGCATTACTAGCGGGGGGATGGATGAGCAGTTCTTC; cdr3_aa: CASSITSGGMDEQFF; v_call: TRBV5-1; d_call: TRBD2; j_call: TRBJ2-1; clone_size: once
cdr3_nt: TGTGCCAGCAGTTACCAGGGGGGGTTCACAGATACGCAGTATTTT; cdr3_aa: CASSYQGGFTDTQYF; v_call: TRBV6-2/TRBV6-3; d_call: NA; j_call: TRBJ2-3; clone_size: NA
cdr3_nt: TGTGCCAGCAGCTTAGATGTTAAGAGGGGACAGGAGAACACTGAAGCTTTCTTT; cdr3_aa: CASSLDVKRGQENTEAFF; v_call: TRBV11-3; d_call: TRBD1; j_call: TRBJ1-1; clone_size: NA
cdr3_nt: TGCGCCAGCAGCCAAGTCCGACTAGCGGGGGTAGCAGATACGCAGTATTTT; cdr3_aa: CASSQVRLAGVADTQYF; v_call: TRBV4-1; d_call: TRBD2; j_call: TRBJ2-3; clone_size: NA
cdr3_nt: TGTGCCAGCAGCGTAGATCCAGGGACCTCTGGAAACACCATATATTTT; cdr3_aa: CASSVDPGTSGNTIYF; v_call: TRBV9; d_call: NA; j_call: TRBJ1-3; clone_size: NA
cdr3_nt: TGTGCCAGCAGGGCGGGCATAGCGAGGACCGGGGAGCTGTTTTTT; cdr3_aa: CASRAGIARTGELFF; v_call: TRBV3-1/TRBV3-2; d_call: NA; j_call: TRBJ2-2; clone_size: NA
cdr3_nt: TGTGCCAGTAGCGACAGGGTCAGCAATCAGCCCCAGCATTTT; cdr3_aa: CASSDRVSNQPQHF; v_call: TRBV19; d_call: TRBD1; j_call: TRBJ1-5; clone_size: NA
cdr3_nt: TGTGCCAGTAGTATCATGTGGAAGAGCTATGGCTACACCTTC; cdr3_aa: CASSIMWKSYGYTF; v_call: TRBV19; d_call: NA; j_call: TRBJ1-2; clone_size: many
cdr3_nt: TGTGCCAGCAGCGTAGGGAGCGGGAATGAGCAGTTCTTC; cdr3_aa: CASSVGSGNEQFF; v_call: TRBV9; d_call: NA; j_call: TRBJ2-1; clone_size: NA
cdr3_nt: TGTGCCAGCAGTTTCGTCTATAATTCACCCCTCCACTTT; cdr3_aa: CASSFVYNSPLHF; v_call: TRBV6-6; d_call: NA; j_call: TRBJ1-6; clone_size: NA
cdr3_nt: TGCGCCAGCAGCCAATACCTCGGTGAGCAGTTCTTC; cdr3_aa: CASSQYLGEQFF; v_call: TRBV4-3; d_call: NA; j_call: TRBJ2-1; clone_size: NA
cdr3_nt: TGTGCCAGCAGTTACCCCGGTCGAGACCAAGCTTTCTTT; cdr3_aa: CASSYPGRDQAFF; v_call: TRBV6-6; d_call: NA; j_call: TRBJ1-1; clone_size: NA
cdr3_nt: TGTGCCAGCTCGGACGGTCCGAGCTCCTACGAGCAGTACTTC; cdr3_aa: CASSDGPSSYEQYF; v_call: TRBV6-5; d_call: NA; j_call: TRBJ2-7; clone_size: NA
cdr3_nt: TGTGCCAGCACCGCAAGGAATCGGGGTTGGGAGACCCAGTACTTC; cdr3_aa: CASTARNRGWETQYF; v_call: TRBV4-2; d_call: NA; j_call: TRBJ2-5; clone_size: NA
cdr3_nt: TGTGCCAGCAGTTATCCCCTCCAGAAAGAGACCCAGTACTTC; cdr3_aa: CASSYPLQKETQYF; v_call: TRBV6-6; d_call: NA; j_call: TRBJ2-5; clone_size: NA
cdr3_nt: TGTGCCAGCAGACCACAGGGAGGTGGCTACACCTTC; cdr3_aa: CASRPQGGGYTF; v_call: TRBV27; d_call: NA; j_call: TRBJ1-2; clone_size: NA
cdr3_nt: TGTGCCTGGAGTGTAGCAGTTCAGAGCGCTAGGGGCTACACCTTC; cdr3_aa: CAWSVAVQSARGYTF; v_call: TRBV30; d_call: NA; j_call: TRBJ1-2; clone_size: NA